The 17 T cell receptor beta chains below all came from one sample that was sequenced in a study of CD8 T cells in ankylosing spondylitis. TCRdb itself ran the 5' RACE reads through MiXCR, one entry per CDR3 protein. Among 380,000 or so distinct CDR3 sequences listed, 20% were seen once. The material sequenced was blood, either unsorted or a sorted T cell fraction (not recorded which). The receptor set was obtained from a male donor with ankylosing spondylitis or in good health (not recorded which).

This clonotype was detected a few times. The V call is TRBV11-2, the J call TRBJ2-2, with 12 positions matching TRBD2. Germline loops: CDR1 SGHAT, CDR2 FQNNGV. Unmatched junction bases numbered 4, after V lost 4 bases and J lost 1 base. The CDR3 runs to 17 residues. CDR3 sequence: CASSSWTSGKNTGELFF. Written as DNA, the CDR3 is TGTGCCAGCAGCTCCTGGACTAGCGGGAAGAACACCGGGGAGCTGTTTTTT.

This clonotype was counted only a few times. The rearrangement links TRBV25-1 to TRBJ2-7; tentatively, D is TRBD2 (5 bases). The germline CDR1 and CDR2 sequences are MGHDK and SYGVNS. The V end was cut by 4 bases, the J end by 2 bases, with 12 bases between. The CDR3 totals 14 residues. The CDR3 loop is CASSGGYKPYEQYF. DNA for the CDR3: TGTGCCAGCAGTGGAGGGTATAAACCCTACGAGCAGTACTTC.

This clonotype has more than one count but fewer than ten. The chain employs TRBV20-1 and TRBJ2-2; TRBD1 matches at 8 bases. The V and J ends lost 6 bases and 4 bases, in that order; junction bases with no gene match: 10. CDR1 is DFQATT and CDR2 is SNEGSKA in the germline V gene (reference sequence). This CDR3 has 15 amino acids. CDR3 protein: CSAPDRDVSTGELFF. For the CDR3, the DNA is TGCAGTGCCCCGGACAGGGATGTCAGCACCGGGGAGCTGTTTTTT.

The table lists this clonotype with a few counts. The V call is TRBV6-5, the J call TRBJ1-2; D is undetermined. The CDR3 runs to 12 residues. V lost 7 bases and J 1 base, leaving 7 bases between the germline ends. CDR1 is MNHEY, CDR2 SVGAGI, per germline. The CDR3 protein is CASMGSNYGYTF. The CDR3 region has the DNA TGTGCCAGCATGGGCAGTAACTATGGCTACACCTTC.

CDR3 nucleotide sequence: TGTGCCAGCAGTCCGGTGACTAACTATGGCTACACCTTC. It translates to CASSPVTNYGYTF. The gene calls are TRBV28 and TRBJ1-2, with D unresolved. Germline V lookup: CDR1 MDHEN, CDR2 SYDVKM. This CDR3 has 13 residues. V was shortened by 5 bases and J by 0 bases, with 7 bases between the two germline ends.

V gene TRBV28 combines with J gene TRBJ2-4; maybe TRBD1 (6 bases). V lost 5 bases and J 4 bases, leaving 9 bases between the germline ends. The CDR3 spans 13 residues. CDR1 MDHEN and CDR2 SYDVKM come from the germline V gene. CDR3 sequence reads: CASSSGQKNIQYF. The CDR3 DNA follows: TGTGCCAGCAGTAGCGGACAGAAAAACATTCAGTACTTC.

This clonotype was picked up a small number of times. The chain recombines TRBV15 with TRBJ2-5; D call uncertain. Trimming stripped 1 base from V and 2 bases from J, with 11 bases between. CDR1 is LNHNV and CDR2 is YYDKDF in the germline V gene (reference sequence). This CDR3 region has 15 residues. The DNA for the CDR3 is TGTGCCACCAGCAGAGCCGGCCCACAACAAGAGACCCAGTACTTC. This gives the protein CATSRAGPQQETQYF.

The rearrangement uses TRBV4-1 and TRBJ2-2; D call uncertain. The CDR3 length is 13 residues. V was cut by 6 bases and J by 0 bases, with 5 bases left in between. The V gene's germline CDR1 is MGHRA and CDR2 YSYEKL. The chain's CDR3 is CASRQANTGELFF. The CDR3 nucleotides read TGCGCCAGCAGGCAGGCGAACACCGGGGAGCTGTTTTTT.

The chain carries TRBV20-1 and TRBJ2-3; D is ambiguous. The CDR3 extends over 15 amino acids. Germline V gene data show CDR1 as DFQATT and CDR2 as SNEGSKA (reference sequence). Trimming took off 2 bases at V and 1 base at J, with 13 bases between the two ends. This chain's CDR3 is CSARSLQQGTDTQYF. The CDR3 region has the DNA TGCAGTGCTAGATCTCTCCAGCAGGGCACAGATACGCAGTATTTT.

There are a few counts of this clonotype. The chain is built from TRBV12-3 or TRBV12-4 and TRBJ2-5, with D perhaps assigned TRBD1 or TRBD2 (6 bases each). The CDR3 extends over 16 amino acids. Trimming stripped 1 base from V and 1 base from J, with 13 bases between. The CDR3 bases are TGTGCCAGCAGTTTAGGGGGGGCTCAGCCCCAAGAGACCCAGTACTTC. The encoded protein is CASSLGGAQPQETQYF.

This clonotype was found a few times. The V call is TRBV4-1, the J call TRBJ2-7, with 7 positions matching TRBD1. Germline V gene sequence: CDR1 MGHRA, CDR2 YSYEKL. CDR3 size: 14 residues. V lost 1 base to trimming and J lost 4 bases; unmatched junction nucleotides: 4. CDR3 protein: CASSQVRQGYEQYF. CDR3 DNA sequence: TGCGCCAGCAGCCAAGTCCGACAGGGTTACGAGCAGTACTTC.

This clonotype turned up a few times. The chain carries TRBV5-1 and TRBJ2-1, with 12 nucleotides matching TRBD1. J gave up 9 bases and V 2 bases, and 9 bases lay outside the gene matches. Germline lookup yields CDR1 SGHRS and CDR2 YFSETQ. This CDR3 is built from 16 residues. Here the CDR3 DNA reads TGCGCCAGCAGCTTTCCGGGACAGGGGGCACCCGGTGAGCAGTTCTTC. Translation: CASSFPGQGAPGEQFF.

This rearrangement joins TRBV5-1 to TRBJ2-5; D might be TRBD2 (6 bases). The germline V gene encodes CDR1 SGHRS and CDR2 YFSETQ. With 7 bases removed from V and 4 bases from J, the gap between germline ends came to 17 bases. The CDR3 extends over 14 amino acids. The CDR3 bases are TGCGCCAGCGCCGATACGGGGGTCGGAGAGACCCAGTACTTC. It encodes CASADTGVGETQYF. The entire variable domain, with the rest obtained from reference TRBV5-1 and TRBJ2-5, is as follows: KAGVTQTPRYLIKTRGQQVTLSCSPISGHRSVSWYQQTPGQGLQFLFEYFSETQRNKGNFPGRFSGRQFSNSRSEMNVSTLELGDSALYLCASADTGVGETQYFGPGTRLLVL.

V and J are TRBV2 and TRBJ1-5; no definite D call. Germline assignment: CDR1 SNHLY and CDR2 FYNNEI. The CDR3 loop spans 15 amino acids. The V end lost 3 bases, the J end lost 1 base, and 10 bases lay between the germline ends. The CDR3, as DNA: TGTGCCAGCAGTGAGTTCGACCGAAGCAATCAGCCCCAGCATTTT. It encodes CASSEFDRSNQPQHF. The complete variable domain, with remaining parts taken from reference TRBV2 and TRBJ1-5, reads EPEVTQTPSHQVTQMGQEVILRCVPISNHLYFYWYRQILGQKVEFLVSFYNNEISEKSEIFDDQFSVERPDGSNFTLKIRSTKLEDSAMYFCASSEFDRSNQPQHFGDGTRLSIL.

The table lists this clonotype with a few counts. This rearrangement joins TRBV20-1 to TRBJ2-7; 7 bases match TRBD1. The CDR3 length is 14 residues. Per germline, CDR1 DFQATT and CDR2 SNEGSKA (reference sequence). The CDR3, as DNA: TGCAGCGGAAACCCACGGGACAGACGCTACGAGCAGTACTTC. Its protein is CSGNPRDRRYEQYF.

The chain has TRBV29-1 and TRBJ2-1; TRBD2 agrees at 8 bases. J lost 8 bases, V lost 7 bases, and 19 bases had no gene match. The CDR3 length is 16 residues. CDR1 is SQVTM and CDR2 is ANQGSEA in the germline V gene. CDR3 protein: CSAGPRSGGVSDEQFF. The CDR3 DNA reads TGCAGCGCTGGACCTAGGTCCGGGGGGGTTAGCGATGAGCAGTTCTTC.

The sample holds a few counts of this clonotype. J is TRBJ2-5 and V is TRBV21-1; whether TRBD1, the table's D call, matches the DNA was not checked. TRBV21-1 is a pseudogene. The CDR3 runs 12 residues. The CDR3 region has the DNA TGTGCCAGCAGCCCCCGGCGGGAGACCCAGTACTTC. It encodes CASSPRRETQYF.